These 27 T cell receptor beta chains share one sample of origin, sequenced in a study of cytomegalovirus exposure and HLA in healthy donors. The PCR contained 60 Vbeta and 13 Jbeta primers. The protocol was immunoSEQ multiplex PCR, while the TCRdb copy is restricted to in-frame clones and leaves out a portion. The sample holds some 150,000 clones; 65% to 85% are singletons and the top ten take 6.5% to 9%. Input material: PBMCs. Every receptor here comes from a man aged 25-45 years in good health and CMV-seronegative.

The V gene is TRBV4-1, the J gene TRBJ1-1; 7 nucleotides line up with TRBD1. The J segment lost 7 bases and the V segment lost 2 bases, leaving 10 bases of the junction unmatched. This CDR3 is 15 amino acids long. The germline CDR1 and CDR2 sequences are MGHRA and YSYEKL. The CDR3: CASSQRAGTAIEAFF. The DNA of the CDR3 is TGCGCCAGCAGCCAAAGAGCCGGGACAGCAATTGAAGCTTTCTTT.

CDR3 sequence (DNA): TGTGCCAGCAGCCAAGATGAGGCATTTAGCACCGGGGAGCTGTTTTTT. Its protein product is CASSQDEAFSTGELFF. The V and J genes are TRBV4-2 and TRBJ2-2; D remains ambiguous. Trimming shortened V by 0 bases and J by 4 bases, and 12 bases separated the two germline ends. CDR1 and CDR2 (germline): LGHNA, YNFKEQ. The CDR3 sequence is 16 residues long.

V usage is TRBV20-1 and J usage is TRBJ2-3; TRBD2 matches at 7 bases. Germline values: CDR1 DFQATT, CDR2 SNEGSKA (reference sequence). The CDR3 runs 11 residues. V gave up 3 bases and J gave up 6 bases; unmatched junction bases: 0. This chain's CDR3 is CSARREDTQYF. Here the CDR3 DNA reads TGCAGTGCTAGGCGGGAGGATACGCAGTATTTT.

The chain carries TRBV11-3 and TRBJ2-1, with D maybe TRBD1 (6 bases). The V end was cut by 1 base, the J end by 6 bases, with 10 bases between. The germline V gene encodes CDR1 SGHNT and CDR2 YENEEA. This CDR3 comprises 14 residues. The CDR3 spells CASSLGGRGNEQFF. CDR3 bases: TGTGCCAGCAGCTTAGGGGGCAGGGGCAATGAGCAGTTCTTC.

The chain recombines TRBV5-1 with TRBJ2-1; no reliable D call. This CDR3 has 14 residues. Germline CDR1 is SGHRS and CDR2 is YFSETQ. The V gene lost 0 bases and the J gene lost 8 bases, with 12 bases spanning the gap. Here the CDR3 reads CASSLAERSDEQFF. DNA of the CDR3: TGCGCCAGCAGCTTGGCCGAAAGGAGCGATGAGCAGTTCTTC.

V and J are TRBV6-5 and TRBJ2-5; 8 bases fit TRBD2. The V and J ends lost 6 bases and 3 bases, in that order; junction bases with no gene match: 6. CDR3 length: 14 residues. Looked up from germline, CDR1 is MNHEY and CDR2 is SVGAGI. In nucleotides, the CDR3 is TGTGCCAGCAGCCGGGAGGGGATGGAAGAGACCCAGTACTTC. Its protein is CASSREGMEETQYF.

This chain connects TRBV6-6 to TRBJ2-2, with 7 bases identical to TRBD2. CDR3 size: 16 residues. The germline V gene encodes CDR1 MNHNY and CDR2 SVGAGI (reference sequence). Trimming removed 8 bases from V and 5 bases from J; junction bases left unmatched: 14. This chain's CDR3 is CASSLREGPGTGELFF. CDR3 bases: TGTGCCAGCTCCCTAAGGGAGGGCCCGGGGACCGGGGAGCTGTTTTTT.

This sequence joins TRBV27 and TRBJ2-5; the D gene is possibly TRBD1 (6 bases). V dropped 5 bases and J dropped 2 bases, with 9 bases sitting between them. CDR1 and CDR2 (germline): MNHEY, SMNVEV (reference sequence). The CDR3 extends over 13 amino acids. CDR3 region: CASSQGPQETQYF. The CDR3, as DNA: TGTGCCAGCAGTCAGGGGCCGCAAGAGACCCAGTACTTC.

The rearrangement joins TRBV7-3 to TRBJ2-5; 12 nucleotides align to TRBD2. This CDR3 contains 16 residues. CDR1 and CDR2 (germline): SGHTA, FQGTGA. After removal of 5 bases from V and 3 bases from J, the junction contained 7 bases not matched to a gene. The CDR3 sequence: CASSASLAGGKETQYF. CDR3 bases: TGTGCCAGCAGCGCCTCACTAGCGGGGGGCAAAGAGACCCAGTACTTC.

The J gene is TRBJ1-2, the V gene TRBV25-1; D remains ambiguous. This CDR3 is built from 16 residues. Per the germline V gene, CDR1 is MGHDK and CDR2 is SYGVNS. The V end lost 1 base, the J end lost 4 bases, and 16 bases lay between the germline ends. The CDR3 coding sequence is TGTGCCAGCAGTGAATGGAGAGCCCAGTCGTCCTATGGCTACACCTTC. This encodes CASSEWRAQSSYGYTF.

This chain connects TRBV19 to TRBJ1-2; D gene ambiguous. Trimming took off 6 bases at V and 0 bases at J, with 14 bases between the two ends. Germline CDR1 and CDR2: LNHDA and SQIVND (reference sequence). The CDR3 totals 15 residues. The chain's CDR3 is CASSPWEVPNYGYTF. In DNA, the CDR3 is TGTGCCAGTAGCCCATGGGAGGTACCTAACTATGGCTACACCTTC.

The chain carries TRBV7-3 and TRBJ2-2, with 10 bases identical to TRBD1. The V gene's germline CDR1 is SGHTA and CDR2 FQGTGA. The CDR3 has 16 amino acids. Losses at the gene ends were 5 bases for V and 6 bases for J; bases not matched to a gene: 9. The CDR3 bases are TGTGCCAGCAGCCTTCCGGGACAGGGGCACCCCGGGGAGCTGTTTTTT. Protein: CASSLPGQGHPGELFF.

The chain joins TRBV19 to TRBJ1-5; 9 nucleotides agree with TRBD1. The CDR3 extends over 15 amino acids. With 6 bases clipped from V and 4 bases from J, the junction kept 7 bases outside the gene matches. Looked up from germline, CDR1 is LNHDA and CDR2 is SQIVND (reference sequence). The CDR3 DNA sequence: TGTGCCAGTAGAACAGGGGGCTTTAAGAATCAGCCCCAGCATTTT. It codes for CASRTGGFKNQPQHF.

The sample holds a few counts of this clone. V and J are TRBV23-1 and TRBJ2-3; 7 bases line up with TRBD1. TRBV23-1 is flagged as an ORF with uncertain function. The junction had 3 bases not matched to a gene; V was cut back by 1 base and J by 2 bases. CDR3 length equals 15 residues. CDR3: CASSQWGQPTDTQYF. CDR3 nucleotide sequence: TGCGCCAGCAGTCAATGGGGACAGCCCACAGATACGCAGTATTTT.

The gene calls are TRBV27 and TRBJ2-7, with TRBD2 matching over 9 bases. CDR1 and CDR2 from the germline V gene are MNHEY and SMNVEV (reference sequence). J lost 4 bases, V lost 5 bases, and 15 bases had no gene match. This CDR3 spans 17 amino acids. The DNA of the CDR3 is TGTGCCAGCAGTCCCGCGGGACTAGCTGGTAGGGGATACGAGCAGTACTTC. Protein product: CASSPAGLAGRGYEQYF.

The chain couples TRBV6-1 to TRBJ2-3, with 8 bases identical to TRBD2. The CDR3 length is 14 residues. Germline V lookup: CDR1 MNHNS, CDR2 SASEGT. The V segment lost 7 bases and the J segment 3 bases; nucleotides outside the gene matches: 6. The CDR3 loop reads CASNVGGATDTQYF. The DNA of the CDR3 is TGTGCCAGCAACGTCGGGGGGGCGACAGATACGCAGTATTTT.

V and J are TRBV19 and TRBJ1-4, with 8 bases that match TRBD1. The CDR3 runs 17 residues. Germline assignment: CDR1 LNHDA and CDR2 SQIVND (reference sequence). V shed 9 bases and J 0 bases; nucleotides not matched to a gene: 12. The CDR3 sequence is CASHPGTGQATNEKLFF. In nucleotides, the CDR3 is TGTGCCAGCCACCCCGGGACAGGACAAGCAACTAATGAAAAACTGTTTTTT.

The gene calls are TRBV5-1 and TRBJ1-2, with D perhaps matching TRBD1 (5 bases). Trimming removed 0 bases from V and 2 bases from J, with 26 bases in between. This CDR3 contains 20 residues. CDR1 and CDR2 from the germline V gene are SGHRS and YFSETQ. CDR3 residues: CASSLVGKGRDSNGNYGYTF. In DNA form, the CDR3 reads TGCGCCAGCAGCTTGGTGGGAAAGGGCAGGGACTCGAATGGCAACTATGGCTACACCTTC. The variable domain in full, with the rest retrieved from reference TRBV5-1 and TRBJ1-2, is KAGVTQTPRYLIKTRGQQVTLSCSPISGHRSVSWYQQTPGQGLQFLFEYFSETQRNKGNFPGRFSGRQFSNSRSEMNVSTLELGDSALYLCASSLVGKGRDSNGNYGYTFGSGTRLTVV.

The V and J genes are TRBV19 and TRBJ2-3; 9 nucleotides agree with TRBD2. Looked up from germline, CDR1 is LNHDA and CDR2 is SQIVND (reference sequence). Trimming cost V 3 bases and J 6 bases; bases outside gene matches: 1. The CDR3 has 13 residues. The CDR3 loop is CASSIGLADTQYF. The CDR3 DNA sequence: TGTGCCAGTAGTATCGGACTAGCGGATACGCAGTATTTT.

The gene calls are TRBV9 and TRBJ2-5; possible D gene TRBD2, 6 bases. Trimming removed 0 bases from V and 4 bases from J, with 13 bases in between. CDR3 size: 15 residues. Looked up from germline, CDR1 is SGDLS and CDR2 is YYNGEE. The CDR3 sequence is CASSVVGSVGETQYF. For the CDR3, the DNA is TGTGCCAGCAGCGTAGTCGGGAGTGTCGGAGAGACCCAGTACTTC.

This clone has only one observation. This chain uses TRBV11-3 with TRBJ2-1; 9 nucleotides agree with TRBD2. There are 15 residues in the CDR3. Germline lookup yields CDR1 SGHNT and CDR2 YENEEA. V trimming: 5 bases; J trimming: 4 bases; junction bases outside the gene matches: 6. Here the CDR3 reads CASSQAGGFYNEQFF. As DNA, the CDR3 is TGTGCCAGCAGCCAAGCGGGGGGCTTTTACAATGAGCAGTTCTTC.

The gene calls are TRBV30 and TRBJ2-7, with 7 nucleotides matching TRBD1. Germline values: CDR1 GTSNPN, CDR2 SVGIG (reference sequence). This CDR3 has 14 amino acids. V lost 3 bases, J lost 4 bases, and 9 bases stayed unmatched. CDR3 DNA sequence: TGTGCCTGGAGCCTGATGACAGGGAGTTACGAGCAGTACTTC. Translation gives CAWSLMTGSYEQYF.

This clone was picked up a small number of times. The chain couples TRBV13 to TRBJ1-3, with TRBD1 identical over 7 bases. Trimming removed 0 bases from V and 4 bases from J; junction bases left unmatched: 0. The CDR3 covers 14 residues. Germline values: CDR1 PRHDT, CDR2 FYEKMQ (reference sequence). For the CDR3, the DNA is TGTGCCAGCAGCTTAGGGGACAGGGGAAACACCATATATTTT. Translation: CASSLGDRGNTIYF. Full variable domain (outside the CDR3, taken from reference TRBV13 and TRBJ1-3): AAGVIQSPRHLIKEKRETATLKCYPIPRHDTVYWYQQGPGQDPQFLISFYEKMQSDKGSIPDRFSAQQFSDYHSELNMSSLELGDSALYFCASSLGDRGNTIYFGEGSWLTVV.

In its sample, this clone was seen once. The chain uses TRBV20-1 and TRBJ1-2, with TRBD1 matching 7 bases. With 5 bases clipped from V and 6 bases from J, the junction kept 3 bases outside the gene matches. Germline loops: CDR1 DFQATT, CDR2 SNEGSKA (reference sequence). CDR3 length: 11 amino acids. This CDR3 is CSAGQEDGYTF. The CDR3 DNA reads TGCAGTGCTGGACAGGAGGATGGCTACACCTTC.

The genes are TRBV5-1 and TRBJ2-1; TRBD1 aligns across 9 bases. The CDR3 length is 15 residues. V lost 5 bases to trimming and J lost 0 bases; unmatched junction nucleotides: 3. The germline V gene has CDR1 SGHRS and CDR2 YFSETQ. The CDR3 reads CASSRQGGSYNEQFF. CDR3 nucleotides: TGCGCCAGCAGTCGACAGGGGGGCTCCTACAATGAGCAGTTCTTC.

This rearrangement joins TRBV5-4 to TRBJ1-6; D is ambiguous. The V gene's germline CDR1 is SGHNT and CDR2 YYREEE (reference sequence). This CDR3 comprises 15 residues. Trimming pared 0 bases from V and 4 bases from J, leaving 8 bases between. The CDR3 here is CASSLGALYNSPLHF. Here the CDR3 DNA reads TGTGCCAGCAGCTTGGGGGCTCTGTATAATTCACCCCTCCACTTT.

V and J are TRBV6-1 and TRBJ1-4; weak D call: TRBD1 (5 bases). The CDR3 length is 14 residues. The germline V and J ends were trimmed by 4 bases and 6 bases, with 12 bases remaining between them. Germline V lookup: CDR1 MNHNS, CDR2 SASEGT. Here the CDR3 reads CASSANLGDEKLFF. Here the CDR3 DNA reads TGTGCCAGCAGTGCTAATCTAGGGGATGAAAAACTGTTTTTT.